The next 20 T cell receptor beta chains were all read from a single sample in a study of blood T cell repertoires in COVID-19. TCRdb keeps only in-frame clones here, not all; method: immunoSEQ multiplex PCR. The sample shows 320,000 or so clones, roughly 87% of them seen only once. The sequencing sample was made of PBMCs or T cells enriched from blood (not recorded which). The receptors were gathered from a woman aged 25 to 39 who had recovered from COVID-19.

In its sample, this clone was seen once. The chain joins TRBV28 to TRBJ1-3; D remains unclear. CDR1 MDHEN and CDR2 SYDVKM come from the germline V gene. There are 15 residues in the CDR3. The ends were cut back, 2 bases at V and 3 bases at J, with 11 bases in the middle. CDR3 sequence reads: CASSLLPGFGNTIYF. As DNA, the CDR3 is TGTGCCAGCAGTTTACTCCCGGGTTTTGGAAACACCATATATTTT.

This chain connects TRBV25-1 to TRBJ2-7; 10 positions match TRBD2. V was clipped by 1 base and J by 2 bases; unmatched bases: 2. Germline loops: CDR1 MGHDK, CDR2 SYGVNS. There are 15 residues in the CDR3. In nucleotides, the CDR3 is TGTGCCAGCAGTGAATCAACTAGCGGGACCTACGAGCAGTACTTC. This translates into CASSESTSGTYEQYF.

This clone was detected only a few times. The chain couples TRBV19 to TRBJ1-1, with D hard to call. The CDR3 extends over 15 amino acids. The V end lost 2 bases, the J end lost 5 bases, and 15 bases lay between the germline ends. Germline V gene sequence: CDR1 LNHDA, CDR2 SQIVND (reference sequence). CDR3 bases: TGTGCCAGTAGTATAATAGGAGGTAAGGGTACTGAAGCTTTCTTT. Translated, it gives CASSIIGGKGTEAFF.

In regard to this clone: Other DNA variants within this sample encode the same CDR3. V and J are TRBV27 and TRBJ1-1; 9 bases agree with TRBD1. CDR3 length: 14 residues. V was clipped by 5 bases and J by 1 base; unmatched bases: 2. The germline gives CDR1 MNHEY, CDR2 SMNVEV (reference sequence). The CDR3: CASSPGQGNTEAFF. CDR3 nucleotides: TGTGCCAGCAGTCCGGGACAGGGGAACACTGAAGCTTTCTTT.

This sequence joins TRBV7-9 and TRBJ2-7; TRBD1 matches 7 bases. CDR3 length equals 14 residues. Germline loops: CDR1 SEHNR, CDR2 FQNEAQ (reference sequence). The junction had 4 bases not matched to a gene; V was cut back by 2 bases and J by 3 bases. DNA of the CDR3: TGTGCCAGCAGCTTACCCACAGGGGACTACGAGCAGTACTTC. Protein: CASSLPTGDYEQYF. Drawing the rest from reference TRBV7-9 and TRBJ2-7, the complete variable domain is DTGVSQNPRHKITKRGQNVTFRCDPISEHNRLYWYRQTLGQGPEFLTYFQNEAQLEKSRLLSDRFSAERPKGSFSTLEIQRTEQGDSAMYLCASSLPTGDYEQYFGPGTRLTVT.

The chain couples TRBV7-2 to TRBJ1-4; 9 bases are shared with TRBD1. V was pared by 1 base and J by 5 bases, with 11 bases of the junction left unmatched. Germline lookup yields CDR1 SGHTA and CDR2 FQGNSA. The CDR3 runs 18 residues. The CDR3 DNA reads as TGTGCCAGCAGCTTAGGAACCGGGACAGGGACCAAGAATGAAAAACTGTTTTTT. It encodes CASSLGTGTGTKNEKLFF. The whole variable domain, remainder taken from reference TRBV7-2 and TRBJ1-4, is GAGVSQSPSNKVTEKGKDVELRCDPISGHTALYWYRQSLGQGLEFLIYFQGNSAPDKSGLPSDRFSAERTGGSVSTLTIQRTQQEDSAVYLCASSLGTGTGTKNEKLFFGSGTQLSVL.

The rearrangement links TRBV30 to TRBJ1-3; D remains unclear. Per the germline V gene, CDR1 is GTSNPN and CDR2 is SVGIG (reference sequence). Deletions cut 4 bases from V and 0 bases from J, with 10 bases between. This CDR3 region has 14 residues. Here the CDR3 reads CAWTPLGSGNTIYF. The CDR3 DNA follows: TGTGCCTGGACCCCGCTCGGCTCTGGAAACACCATATATTTT. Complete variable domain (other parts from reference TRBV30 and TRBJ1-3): SQTIHQWPATLVQPVGSPLSLECTVEGTSNPNLYWYRQAAGRGLQLLFYSVGIGQISSEVPQNLSASRPQDRQFILSSKKLLLSDSGFYLCAWTPLGSGNTIYFGEGSWLTVV.

CDR3 sequence reads: CASCQGFSYNEQFF. The DNA for the CDR3 is TGTGCCAGTTGTCAGGGGTTCTCCTACAATGAGCAGTTCTTC. This chain joins TRBV19 and TRBJ2-1, with a tentative D call TRBD1 (6 bases). V was pared by 8 bases and J by 0 bases, with 11 bases between. The germline gives CDR1 LNHDA, CDR2 SQIVND (reference sequence). The CDR3 loop spans 14 amino acids. The whole variable domain, remainder taken from reference TRBV19 and TRBJ2-1, is DGGITQSPKYLFRKEGQNVTLSCEQNLNHDAMYWYRQDPGQGLRLIYYSQIVNDFQKGDIAEGYSVSREKKESFPLTVTSAQKNPTAFYLCASCQGFSYNEQFFGPGTRLTVL.

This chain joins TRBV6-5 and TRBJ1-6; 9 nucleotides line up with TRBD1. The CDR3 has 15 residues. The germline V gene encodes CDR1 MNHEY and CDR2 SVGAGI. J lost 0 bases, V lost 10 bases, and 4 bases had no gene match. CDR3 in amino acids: CAMSTGGSYNSPLHF. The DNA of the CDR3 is TGTGCCATGTCGACAGGGGGCTCCTATAATTCACCCCTCCACTTT.

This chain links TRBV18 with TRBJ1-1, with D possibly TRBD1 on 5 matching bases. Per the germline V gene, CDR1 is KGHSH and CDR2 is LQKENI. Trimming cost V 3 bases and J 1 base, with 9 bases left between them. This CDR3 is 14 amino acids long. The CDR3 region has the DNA TGTGCCAGCTCACCTCAGGGTACGAACACTGAAGCTTTCTTT. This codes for CASSPQGTNTEAFF.

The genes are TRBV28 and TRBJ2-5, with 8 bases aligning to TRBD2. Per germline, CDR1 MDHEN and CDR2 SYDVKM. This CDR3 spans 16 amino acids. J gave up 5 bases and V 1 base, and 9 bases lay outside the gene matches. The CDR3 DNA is TGTGCCAGCAGTTTATTTTCCCGGGGGGGCCGGGAGACCCAGTACTTC. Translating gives CASSLFSRGGRETQYF.

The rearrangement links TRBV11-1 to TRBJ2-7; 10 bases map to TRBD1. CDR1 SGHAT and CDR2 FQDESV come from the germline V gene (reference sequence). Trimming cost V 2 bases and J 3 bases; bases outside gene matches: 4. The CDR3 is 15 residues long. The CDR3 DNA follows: TGTGCCAGCAGCTTATGGGGACAGGGGTACTACGAGCAGTACTTC. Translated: CASSLWGQGYYEQYF.

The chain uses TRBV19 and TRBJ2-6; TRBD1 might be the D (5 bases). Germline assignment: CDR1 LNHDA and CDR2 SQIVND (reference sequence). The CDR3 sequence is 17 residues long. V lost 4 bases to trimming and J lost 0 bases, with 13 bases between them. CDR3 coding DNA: TGTGCCAGTAGTACAATGGGGCAGAGCTCTGGGGCCAACGTCCTGACTTTC. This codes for CASSTMGQSSGANVLTF.

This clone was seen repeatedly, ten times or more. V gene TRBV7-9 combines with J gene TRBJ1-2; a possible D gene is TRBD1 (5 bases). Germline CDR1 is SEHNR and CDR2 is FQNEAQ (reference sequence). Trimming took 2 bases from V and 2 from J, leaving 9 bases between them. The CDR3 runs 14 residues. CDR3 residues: CASSLSSGNYGYTF. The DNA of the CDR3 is TGTGCCAGCAGCTTAAGTTCAGGGAACTATGGCTACACCTTC.

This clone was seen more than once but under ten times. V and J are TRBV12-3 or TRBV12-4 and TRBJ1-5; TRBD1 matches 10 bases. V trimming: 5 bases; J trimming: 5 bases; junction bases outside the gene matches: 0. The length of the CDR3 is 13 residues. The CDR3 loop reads CASSGTGDQPQHF. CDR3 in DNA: TGTGCCAGCAGTGGGACAGGGGATCAGCCCCAGCATTTT.

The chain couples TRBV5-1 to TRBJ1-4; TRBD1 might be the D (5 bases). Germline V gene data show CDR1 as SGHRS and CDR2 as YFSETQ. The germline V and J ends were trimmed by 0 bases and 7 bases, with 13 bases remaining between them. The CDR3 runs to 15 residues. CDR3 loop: CASSLAGGDGEKLFF. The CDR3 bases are TGCGCCAGCAGCTTGGCCGGGGGGGATGGTGAAAAACTGTTTTTT.

CDR3 loop: CASSLLSGGLGEQYF. CDR3 DNA: TGTGCCAGCAGCTTATTGTCAGGGGGATTGGGAGAGCAGTACTTC. The chain links TRBV11-2 to TRBJ2-7; 7 bases agree with TRBD1. The length of the CDR3 is 15 residues. J was trimmed by 7 bases and V by 2 bases; bases with no gene match: 11. Germline V gene data show CDR1 as SGHAT and CDR2 as FQNNGV.

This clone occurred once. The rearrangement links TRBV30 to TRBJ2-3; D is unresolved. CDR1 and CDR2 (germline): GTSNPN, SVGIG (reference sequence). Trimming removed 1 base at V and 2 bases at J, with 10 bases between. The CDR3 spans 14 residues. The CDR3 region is CAWSGNRNTDTQYF. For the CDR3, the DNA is TGTGCCTGGAGTGGCAACAGAAACACAGATACGCAGTATTTT.

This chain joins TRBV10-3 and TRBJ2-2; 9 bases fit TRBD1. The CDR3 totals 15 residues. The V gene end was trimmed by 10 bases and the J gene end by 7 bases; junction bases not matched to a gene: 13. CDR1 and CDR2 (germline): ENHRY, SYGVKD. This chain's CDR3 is CATKGEQGAGGELFF. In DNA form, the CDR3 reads TGTGCCACCAAGGGGGAACAGGGGGCTGGCGGGGAGCTGTTTTTT.

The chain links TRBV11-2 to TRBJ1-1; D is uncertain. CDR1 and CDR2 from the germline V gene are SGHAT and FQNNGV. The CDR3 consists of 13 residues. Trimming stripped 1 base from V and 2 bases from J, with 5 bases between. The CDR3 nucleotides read TGTGCCAGCAGCTTAGGGGCCAACACTGAAGCTTTCTTT. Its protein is CASSLGANTEAFF.